The rows below give T cell receptor beta chains drawn from one sample of a study of T cells in localized non-small cell lung cancer. Sequenced by immunoSEQ multiplex PCR; TCRdb stores in-frame clones only, minus some. Of over 1,500 clones listed, about a fifth are singletons. The source material was lung tumor tissue, sampled before any cancer treatment. The origin of the receptors is a male donor aged 60 or older with stage I lung adenocarcinoma. Both conserved end residues are part of each CDR3. A D gene is named only where the DNA matches it firmly. Rows give clone size only sometimes, using once, few, many, or a class for an expanded clone.

J: TRBJ2-1
size: NA
D: NA
V: TRBV30
DNA: TGTGCCTGGAGTGTACAAGGCAATGAGCAGTTCTTC
CDR3: CAWSVQGNEQFF

J: TRBJ1-2
size: NA
D: NA
V: TRBV11-3
DNA: TGTGCCAGCAGCTTGGTTCGGGGGGCGATAGGCTACACCTTC
CDR3: CASSLVRGAIGYTF

J: TRBJ2-7
size: NA
D: TRBD1
V: TRBV6-8
DNA: TGTGCCAGCAGTTTTTTACAGGGGGACGGATACGAGCAGTACTTC
CDR3: CASSFLQGDGYEQYF

J: TRBJ2-7
size: once
D: TRBD2
V: TRBV28
DNA: TGTGCCAGCAGCCGACTAGCGGGGCCCCCCAACGAGCAGTACTTC
CDR3: CASSRLAGPPNEQYF

J: TRBJ1-2
size: NA
D: TRBD1
V: TRBV6-8
DNA: TGTGCCAGCATTAGGGGACAGGGGAACTATGGCTACACCTTC
CDR3: CASIRGQGNYGYTF

J: TRBJ2-6
size: medium-sized
D: NA
V: TRBV11-3
DNA: TGTGCCAGCAGCCCGGGCCAGGGTTCCGGGGCCAACGTCCTGACTTTC
CDR3: CASSPGQGSGANVLTF

J: TRBJ2-4
size: NA
D: NA
V: TRBV30
DNA: TGTGCCTGGAGTTTAGGATCCAAAAACATTCAGTACTTC
CDR3: CAWSLGSKNIQYF

J: TRBJ1-1
size: medium-sized
D: NA
V: TRBV11-3
DNA: TGTGCCAGCAGCCCCCCGGGGGGTAACACTGAAGCTTTCTTT
CDR3: CASSPPGGNTEAFF

J: TRBJ1-6
size: few
D: TRBD1
V: TRBV5-1
DNA: TGCGCCAGCAGCTTGGCCTGGGGCAGGGGGCTTGATTCACCCCTCCACTTT
CDR3: CASSLAWGRGLDSPLHF

J: TRBJ1-4
size: few
D: NA
V: TRBV6-8
DNA: TGTGCCAGCAGTCTCCGCAGGGAGTCGGGAAAACTGTTTTTT
CDR3: CASSLRRESGKLFF

J: TRBJ2-1
size: NA
D: NA
V: TRBV6-8
DNA: TGTGCCAGCAGTCGAGGGGTCTATAGTGAGCAGTTCTTC
CDR3: CASSRGVYSEQFF

J: TRBJ2-3
size: NA
D: NA
V: TRBV19
DNA: TGTGCCAGTAGTATCGGCGGAGATACGCAGTATTTT
CDR3: CASSIGGDTQYF

J: TRBJ2-2
size: NA
D: TRBD2
V: TRBV5-1
DNA: TGCGCCAGCAGCTTGGTAGCGGGGGGGCCGAACACCGGGGAGCTGTTTTTT
CDR3: CASSLVAGGPNTGELFF

J: TRBJ1-4
size: NA
D: NA
V: TRBV19
DNA: TGTGCCAGTAGTAAAAGACAGACTAATGAAAAACTGTTTTTT
CDR3: CASSKRQTNEKLFF

J: TRBJ1-2
size: few
D: NA
V: TRBV11-3
DNA: TGTGCCAGCAGCTTTCCCGGGGCAGACTATGGCTACACCTTC
CDR3: CASSFPGADYGYTF

J: TRBJ1-1
size: NA
D: TRBD1
V: TRBV19
DNA: TGTGCCAGTAGGGATCGACAGGGAAGTGAAGCTTTCTTT
CDR3: CASRDRQGSEAFF

J: TRBJ2-1
size: few
D: NA
V: TRBV6-8
DNA: TGTGCCAGCAGTCCCGGGACCCAGGGTCATACCTACAATGAGCAGTTCTTC
CDR3: CASSPGTQGHTYNEQFF

J: TRBJ2-7
size: medium-sized
D: NA
V: TRBV6-8
DNA: TGTGCCAGCAGTGCGGGGTTTATGTCTCACGAGCAGTACTTC
CDR3: CASSAGFMSHEQYF

J: TRBJ2-7
size: once
D: TRBD1
V: TRBV5-1
DNA: TGCGCCAGCAGCTACCGGGACAGGGCGTCCTACGAGCAGTACTTC
CDR3: CASSYRDRASYEQYF

J: TRBJ1-1
size: medium-sized
D: NA
V: TRBV9
DNA: TGTGCCAGGTCCACCGGGACACCGGCCGCTGAAGCTTTCTTT
CDR3: CARSTGTPAAEAFF

J: TRBJ2-6
size: NA
D: NA
V: TRBV19
DNA: TGTGCCAGTAGTCCCACGAGGGGAGGAAGCTCTGGGGCCAACGTCCTGACTTTC
CDR3: CASSPTRGGSSGANVLTF

J: TRBJ2-1
size: NA
D: TRBD2
V: TRBV11-3
DNA: TGTGCCAGCAGCCCCACGGGACTAGCAAATGAGCAGTTCTTC
CDR3: CASSPTGLANEQFF

J: TRBJ2-1
size: NA
D: TRBD2
V: TRBV11-3
DNA: TGTGCCAGCAGCTTGGGACTAGCGGGGGACCAGCAGTTCTTC
CDR3: CASSLGLAGDQQFF

J: TRBJ2-7
size: few
D: NA
V: TRBV6-8
DNA: TGTGCCAGCAATGTCAGGGGCTACGAGCAGTACTTC
CDR3: CASNVRGYEQYF

J: TRBJ1-1
size: medium-sized
D: NA
V: TRBV28
DNA: TGTGCCAGCAGTCAAGGGTCCGTAGGGAACACTGAAGCTTTCTTT
CDR3: CASSQGSVGNTEAFF

J: TRBJ2-7
size: few
D: TRBD2
V: TRBV28
DNA: TGTGCCAGCAGGGCGGGGGGCCCTTACGAGCAGTACTTC
CDR3: CASRAGGPYEQYF

J: TRBJ2-7
size: NA
D: NA
V: TRBV7-1
DNA: TGTGCCAGCAGCCTCACAGCGTTTGGGGACGAGCAGTACTTC
CDR3: CASSLTAFGDEQYF

J: TRBJ2-5
size: few
D: TRBD2
V: TRBV7-4
DNA: TGTGCCAGCAGTTTTTTTTTAGCGGGGGAGGAGACCCAGTACTTC
CDR3: CASSFFLAGEETQYF

J: TRBJ2-5
size: medium-sized
D: NA
V: TRBV6-8
DNA: TGTGCCAGCAGACGGGACACTCAGACCCAGTACTTC
CDR3: CASRRDTQTQYF

J: TRBJ2-7
size: NA
D: TRBD2
V: TRBV6-8
DNA: TGTGCCAGCAGTGTGGTTAGCGGGGGACCCTACGAGCAGTACTTC
CDR3: CASSVVSGGPYEQYF

J: TRBJ2-3
size: few
D: NA
V: TRBV27
DNA: TGTGCCAGCAGCGGAAGGGAAGTTAGCACAGATACGCAGTATTTT
CDR3: CASSGREVSTDTQYF

J: TRBJ1-4
size: large
D: NA
V: TRBV6-8
DNA: TGTGCCAGCAGTTACGGTCAGACTACTAATGAAAAACTGTTTTTT
CDR3: CASSYGQTTNEKLFF

J: TRBJ1-1
size: few
D: NA
V: TRBV5-1
DNA: TGCGCCAGCAGCTTGGGAATGGGGCAGGGTGGTGGGGCTTTCTTT
CDR3: CASSLGMGQGGGAFF

J: TRBJ2-2
size: few
D: NA
V: TRBV29-1
DNA: TGCAGCGCCCTTGGTCCTGGGGCCGGGGAGCTGTTTTTT
CDR3: CSALGPGAGELFF

J: TRBJ1-1
size: medium-sized
D: TRBD1
V: TRBV10-3
DNA: TGTGCCATCAGTGAGTCCAGGGGGTCGACAGGGATGAACACTGAAGCTTTCTTT
CDR3: CAISESRGSTGMNTEAFF

J: TRBJ2-1
size: few
D: TRBD1
V: TRBV15
DNA: TGTGCCACCAGCGCGGACAGGGGGCTCTACAATGAGCAGTTCTTC
CDR3: CATSADRGLYNEQFF

J: TRBJ1-4
size: few
D: NA
V: TRBV18
DNA: TGTGCCAGCTCACCGGGGGTTGGTGAAAAACTGTTTTTT
CDR3: CASSPGVGEKLFF

J: TRBJ2-7
size: large
D: NA
V: TRBV5-1
DNA: TGCGCCAGCAGCATTGGCCCGGCAGACTACGAGCAGTACTTC
CDR3: CASSIGPADYEQYF

J: TRBJ2-6
size: medium-sized
D: NA
V: TRBV9
DNA: TGTGCCAGCCGGCGGAGCTCTGGGGCCAACGTCCTGACTTTC
CDR3: CASRRSSGANVLTF

J: TRBJ2-2
size: medium-sized
D: TRBD2
V: TRBV11-3
DNA: TGTGCCAGCAGCCTATCCAATCCTAGCGGACGTCTCCCCGGGGAGCTGTTTTTT
CDR3: CASSLSNPSGRLPGELFF

J: TRBJ1-1
size: few
D: NA
V: TRBV11-3
DNA: TGTGCCAGCAGCCCGGACAGCCCGAACACTGAAGCTTTCTTT
CDR3: CASSPDSPNTEAFF

J: TRBJ1-5
size: NA
D: NA
V: TRBV6-8
DNA: TGTGCCAGCAGTTACTTACAGGTCAATCAGCCCCAGCATTTT
CDR3: CASSYLQVNQPQHF

J: TRBJ1-5
size: NA
D: TRBD1
V: TRBV30
DNA: TGTGCCTGGAGTGGACAGGGCGATCAGCCCCAGCATTTT
CDR3: CAWSGQGDQPQHF

J: TRBJ2-7
size: NA
D: NA
V: TRBV11-3
DNA: TGTGCCAGCAGCGGGGTAAGGCAGTCCTACGAGCAGTACTTC
CDR3: CASSGVRQSYEQYF

J: TRBJ1-3
size: NA
D: NA
V: TRBV18
DNA: TGTGCCAGCTCACCTTTCCTCAACACCATATATTTT
CDR3: CASSPFLNTIYF

J: TRBJ2-5
size: NA
D: NA
V: TRBV6-8
DNA: TGTGCCAGCACCAGGGACTCTCAAGAGACCCAGTACTTC
CDR3: CASTRDSQETQYF

J: TRBJ2-5
size: medium-sized
D: TRBD2
V: TRBV6-8
DNA: TGTGCCAGCAGTTATTTCGTAGCGGGGGGGCCAGAGACCCAGTACTTC
CDR3: CASSYFVAGGPETQYF

J: TRBJ2-1
size: NA
D: NA
V: TRBV30
DNA: TGTGCCTGGAGTTGGGGACCAATTAATGAGCAGTTCTTC
CDR3: CAWSWGPINEQFF

J: TRBJ2-7
size: NA
D: TRBD1
V: TRBV6-8
DNA: TGTGCCAGCACGAAGGGAGGACAGGGGAGTCGAAACGAGCAGTACTTC
CDR3: CASTKGGQGSRNEQYF

J: TRBJ1-1
size: NA
D: NA
V: TRBV6-8
DNA: TGTGCCAGCAGTTTCAGGAACACTGAAGCTTTCTTT
CDR3: CASSFRNTEAFF

J: TRBJ2-6
size: NA
D: NA
V: TRBV11-3
DNA: TGTGCCAGCAGCTTAGTCCCCGGCCTTTCTGGGGCCAACGTCCTGACTTTC
CDR3: CASSLVPGLSGANVLTF

J: TRBJ2-5
size: few
D: NA
V: TRBV6-8
DNA: TGTGCCAGCAGTTACTGGGGGGAAGAGACCCAGTACTTC
CDR3: CASSYWGEETQYF

J: TRBJ1-1
size: NA
D: TRBD1
V: TRBV11-3
DNA: TGTGCCAGCAGCTTTCCGACAGGGTTAACCACTGAAGCTTTCTTT
CDR3: CASSFPTGLTTEAFF

J: TRBJ1-1
size: few
D: NA
V: TRBV28
DNA: TGTGCCAGCAGGTCAGGGTTGAACACTGAAGCTTTCTTT
CDR3: CASRSGLNTEAFF

J: TRBJ2-6
size: few
D: NA
V: TRBV7-2
DNA: TGTGCCAGCAGCTCTTCTGGGGCCAACGTCCTGACTTTC
CDR3: CASSSSGANVLTF

J: TRBJ2-7
size: NA
D: NA
V: TRBV11-3
DNA: TGTGCCAGCAGCTTAGAATGGAAACAGAGCGAAAGCTACGAGCAGTACTTC
CDR3: CASSLEWKQSESYEQYF

J: TRBJ1-2
size: medium-sized
D: NA
V: TRBV6-8
DNA: TGTGCCAGCAGTTACGACGGGCGAGATGGCTACACCTTC
CDR3: CASSYDGRDGYTF

J: TRBJ2-6
size: few
D: NA
V: TRBV6-8
DNA: TGTGCCAGCGGCACTGGGGCCAACGTCCTGACTTTC
CDR3: CASGTGANVLTF